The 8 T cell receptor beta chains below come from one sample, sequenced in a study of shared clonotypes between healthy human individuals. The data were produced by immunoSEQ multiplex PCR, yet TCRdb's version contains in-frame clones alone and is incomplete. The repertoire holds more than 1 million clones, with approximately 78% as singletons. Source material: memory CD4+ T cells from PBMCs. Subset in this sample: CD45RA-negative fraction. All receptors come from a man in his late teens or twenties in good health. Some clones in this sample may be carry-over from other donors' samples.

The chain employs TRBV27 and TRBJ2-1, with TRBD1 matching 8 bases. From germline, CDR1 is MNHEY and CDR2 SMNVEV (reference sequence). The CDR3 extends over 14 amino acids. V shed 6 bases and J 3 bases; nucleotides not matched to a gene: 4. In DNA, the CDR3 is TGTGCCAGCAGCCGGACAGGGATCTACAATGAGCAGTTCTTC. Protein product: CASSRTGIYNEQFF.

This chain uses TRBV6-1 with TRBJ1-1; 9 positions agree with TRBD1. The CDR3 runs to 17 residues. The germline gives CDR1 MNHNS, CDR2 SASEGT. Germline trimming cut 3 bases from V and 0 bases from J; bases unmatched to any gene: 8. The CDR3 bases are TGTGCCAGCAGTGATAAGACAGGGGGAAGCTTGAACACTGAAGCTTTCTTT. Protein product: CASSDKTGGSLNTEAFF.

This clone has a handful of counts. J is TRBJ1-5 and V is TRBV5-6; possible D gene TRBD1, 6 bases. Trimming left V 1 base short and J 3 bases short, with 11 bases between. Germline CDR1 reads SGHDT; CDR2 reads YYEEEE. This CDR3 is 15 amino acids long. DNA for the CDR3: TGTGCCAGCAGCTTGTTGGGACAAGACAATCAGCCCCAGCATTTT. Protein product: CASSLLGQDNQPQHF.

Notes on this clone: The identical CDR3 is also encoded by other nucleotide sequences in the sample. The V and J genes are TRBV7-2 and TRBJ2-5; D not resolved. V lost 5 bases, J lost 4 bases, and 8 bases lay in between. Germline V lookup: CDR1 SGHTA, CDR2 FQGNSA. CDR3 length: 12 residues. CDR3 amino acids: CASSLRGETQYF. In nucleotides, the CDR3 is TGTGCCAGCAGCCTCCGCGGAGAGACCCAGTACTTC.

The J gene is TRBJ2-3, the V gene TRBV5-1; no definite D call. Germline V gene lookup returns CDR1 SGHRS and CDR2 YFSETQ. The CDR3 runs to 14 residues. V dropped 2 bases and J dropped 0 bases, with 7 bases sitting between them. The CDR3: CASSFYGSTDTQYF. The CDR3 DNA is TGCGCCAGCAGCTTTTACGGGAGCACAGATACGCAGTATTTT.

The CDR3 region has the DNA TGTGCCAGCGGGGAGAGCAGCTCCTACAATGAGCAGTTCTTC. Encoded protein: CASGESSSYNEQFF. This chain uses TRBV7-9 with TRBJ2-1, with TRBD2 as a possible D gene (5 bases). This CDR3 has 14 amino acids. From germline, CDR1 is SEHNR and CDR2 FQNEAQ (reference sequence). Trimming took 8 bases from V and 0 from J, leaving 11 bases between them.

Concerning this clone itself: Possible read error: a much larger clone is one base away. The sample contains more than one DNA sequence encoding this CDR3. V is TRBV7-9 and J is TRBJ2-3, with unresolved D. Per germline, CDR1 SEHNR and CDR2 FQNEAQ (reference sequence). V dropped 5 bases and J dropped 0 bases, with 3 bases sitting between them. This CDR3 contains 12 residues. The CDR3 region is CASSLSTDTQYF. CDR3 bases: TGTGCCAGCAGCCTTAGCACAGATACGCAGTATTTT.

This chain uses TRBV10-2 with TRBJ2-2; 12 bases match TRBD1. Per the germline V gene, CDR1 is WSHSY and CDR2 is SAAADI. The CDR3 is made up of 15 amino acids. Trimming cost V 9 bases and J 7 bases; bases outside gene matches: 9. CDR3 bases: TGCGCCAGGAGGCCGGGACAGGGGGCGGACGGGGAGCTGTTTTTT. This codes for CARRPGQGADGELFF.